These T cell receptor beta chains were read from a single sample in a study of ipilimumab plus nivolumab after autologous stem cell transplantation. Here immunoSEQ multiplex PCR was the method, and the copy in TCRdb shows in-frame clones only, minus some. The sample lists tens of thousands of clones; 75% to 85% were seen once. Sequenced here: PBMCs, sampled in a trial of ipilimumab plus nivolumab as post-transplant consolidation. The source of these receptors is a male donor with diffuse large B-cell lymphoma. Both conserved end residues are part of each CDR3. A D gene is named only where the DNA matches it firmly. Rows give clone size only sometimes, using once, few, many, or a class for an expanded clone.

j_call: TRBJ2-3; d_call: -; v_call: TRBV15; clone_size: once; cdr3_nt: TGTGCCACCAGCAGAGGGGGGGGCACAGATACGCAGTATTTT; cdr3_aa: CATSRGGGTDTQYF
j_call: TRBJ1-6; d_call: TRBD1; v_call: TRBV25-1; clone_size: -; cdr3_nt: TGTGCCAGCAGTGAATATCCACCGGGACAGGGGGGTTCACCCCTCCACTTT; cdr3_aa: CASSEYPPGQGGSPLHF
j_call: TRBJ1-1; d_call: -; v_call: TRBV5-1; clone_size: -; cdr3_nt: TGCGCCAGCAGCTTTGGGGGCACTGAAGCTTTCTTT; cdr3_aa: CASSFGGTEAFF
j_call: TRBJ1-2; d_call: TRBD1; v_call: TRBV29-1; clone_size: few; cdr3_nt: TGCAGCGCGAGTCCAGAGGCAGGGGGGACTGGCTATGGCTACACCTTC; cdr3_aa: CSASPEAGGTGYGYTF
j_call: TRBJ2-3; d_call: TRBD2; v_call: TRBV4-3; clone_size: -; cdr3_nt: TGCGCCAGCAGCCAGGTGGCGGGGGGCCTCACAGATACGCAGTATTTT; cdr3_aa: CASSQVAGGLTDTQYF
j_call: TRBJ1-2; d_call: -; v_call: TRBV9; clone_size: -; cdr3_nt: TGTGCCAGCAGCGTAGGGGTGTTGGGACCTTATGGCTACACCTTC; cdr3_aa: CASSVGVLGPYGYTF
j_call: TRBJ1-3; d_call: -; v_call: TRBV6-5; clone_size: -; cdr3_nt: TGTGCCAGCAGTTACTCAGGCCCTAGCTCTGGAAACACCATATATTTT; cdr3_aa: CASSYSGPSSGNTIYF
j_call: TRBJ2-3; d_call: TRBD2; v_call: TRBV6-1; clone_size: -; cdr3_nt: TGTGCCAGCAGAGATAGCGGGGGGGTCTCAGATACGCAGTATTTT; cdr3_aa: CASRDSGGVSDTQYF
j_call: TRBJ1-1; d_call: TRBD1; v_call: TRBV7-9; clone_size: -; cdr3_nt: TGTGCCAGCAGTCCGGGACAGGGGGGTCTTCGGAAAACTTTCTTT; cdr3_aa: CASSPGQGGLRKTFF
j_call: TRBJ2-2; d_call: -; v_call: TRBV6-4; clone_size: -; cdr3_nt: TGTGCCAGCAGTGACGATCGGGGGTCCGGGGAGCTGTTTTTT; cdr3_aa: CASSDDRGSGELFF
j_call: TRBJ2-7; d_call: -; v_call: TRBV20-1; clone_size: -; cdr3_nt: TGCAGTGCTAGACTTGACAGCGAGCAGTACTTC; cdr3_aa: CSARLDSEQYF
j_call: TRBJ1-1; d_call: -; v_call: TRBV6-5; clone_size: -; cdr3_nt: TGTGCCAGCAGTTACCAGGGGTATACGAACACTGAAGCTTTCTTT; cdr3_aa: CASSYQGYTNTEAFF
j_call: TRBJ2-7; d_call: TRBD2; v_call: TRBV4-1; clone_size: -; cdr3_nt: TGCGCCAGCAGCCAAGATAGGAGGAGCGGGGGGGAGTACGAGCAGTACTTC; cdr3_aa: CASSQDRRSGGEYEQYF
j_call: TRBJ2-7; d_call: -; v_call: TRBV2; clone_size: -; cdr3_nt: TGTGCTCCCCGACGGGTAGGGGGAACCTACGAGCAGTACTTC; cdr3_aa: CAPRRVGGTYEQYF
j_call: TRBJ1-5; d_call: -; v_call: TRBV11-2; clone_size: -; cdr3_nt: TGTGCCAGCAGCTTATTTATCGATCAGCCCCAGCATTTT; cdr3_aa: CASSLFIDQPQHF
j_call: TRBJ2-5; d_call: TRBD2; v_call: TRBV6-5; clone_size: -; cdr3_nt: TGTGCCAGCAGCCAAACTAGCGGGTCAGAGACCCAGTACTTC; cdr3_aa: CASSQTSGSETQYF
j_call: TRBJ2-2; d_call: -; v_call: TRBV19; clone_size: -; cdr3_nt: TGTGCCAGTCGGGCCTTTCAGGGTATAATGGGAGACACCGGGGAGCTGTTTTTT; cdr3_aa: CASRAFQGIMGDTGELFF
j_call: TRBJ2-3; d_call: TRBD2; v_call: TRBV18; clone_size: -; cdr3_nt: TGTGCCAGCTCGGGGACTAGTTCGACAGATACGCAGTATTTT; cdr3_aa: CASSGTSSTDTQYF
j_call: TRBJ2-7; d_call: -; v_call: TRBV19; clone_size: once; cdr3_nt: TGTGCCAGTAGGCGGCAGGATAGGTACGAGCAGTACTTC; cdr3_aa: CASRRQDRYEQYF
j_call: TRBJ2-3; d_call: TRBD2; v_call: TRBV18; clone_size: -; cdr3_nt: TGTGCCAGCTCACTTCTAGCGGGGGGGCAAGATACGCAGTATTTT; cdr3_aa: CASSLLAGGQDTQYF
j_call: TRBJ1-1; d_call: -; v_call: TRBV9; clone_size: -; cdr3_nt: TGTGCCAGCAGCGTAGACGGGAACACTGAAGCTTTCTTT; cdr3_aa: CASSVDGNTEAFF
j_call: TRBJ2-2; d_call: -; v_call: TRBV30; clone_size: -; cdr3_nt: TGTGCCTGGAGTGTACAGGGAGACAACACCGGGGAGCTGTTTTTT; cdr3_aa: CAWSVQGDNTGELFF
j_call: TRBJ1-5; d_call: -; v_call: TRBV7-8; clone_size: -; cdr3_nt: TGTGCCAGCAGCAGTACTAGGGGTGGCAATCAGCCCCAGCATTTT; cdr3_aa: CASSSTRGGNQPQHF
j_call: TRBJ2-2; d_call: -; v_call: TRBV5-1; clone_size: -; cdr3_nt: TGCGCCAGCAGCGGCTGGGGGCAGGGGAACACCGGGGAGCTGTTTTTT; cdr3_aa: CASSGWGQGNTGELFF
j_call: TRBJ2-1; d_call: -; v_call: TRBV19; clone_size: -; cdr3_nt: TGTGCCAGTAGTGAGAGCCTAGAGCAGTTCTTC; cdr3_aa: CASSESLEQFF
j_call: TRBJ2-2; d_call: TRBD1; v_call: TRBV10-3; clone_size: -; cdr3_nt: TGTGCCACAGGACAGGGGGCCGGGGAGCTGTTTTTT; cdr3_aa: CATGQGAGELFF
j_call: TRBJ1-4; d_call: -; v_call: TRBV4-2; clone_size: -; cdr3_nt: TGTGCCAGCAGCCAAGATAGGATCCCTAATGAAAAACTGTTTTTT; cdr3_aa: CASSQDRIPNEKLFF
j_call: TRBJ2-3; d_call: TRBD2; v_call: TRBV27; clone_size: -; cdr3_nt: TGTGCCAGCAGGTCCCTTAGCGGGGGGGCCGCAGATACGCAGTATTTT; cdr3_aa: CASRSLSGGAADTQYF
j_call: TRBJ1-6; d_call: -; v_call: TRBV6-1; clone_size: few; cdr3_nt: TGTGCCAGCAGTGGGGGCCAGGGGTATTCACCCCTCCACTTT; cdr3_aa: CASSGGQGYSPLHF
j_call: TRBJ2-7; d_call: -; v_call: TRBV2; clone_size: -; cdr3_nt: TGTGCCAGCAGGGAAGAGGGTGCCGGAGCCTACGAGCAGTACTTC; cdr3_aa: CASREEGAGAYEQYF
j_call: TRBJ2-1; d_call: -; v_call: TRBV10-1; clone_size: -; cdr3_nt: TGCGCCAGCAACGGACAGCCTAGGGATGAGCAGTTCTTC; cdr3_aa: CASNGQPRDEQFF
j_call: TRBJ1-1; d_call: -; v_call: TRBV4-2; clone_size: once; cdr3_nt: TGTGCCAGCAGCCAAGAGGACAAACAGGGAACTGAAGCTTTCTTT; cdr3_aa: CASSQEDKQGTEAFF
j_call: TRBJ1-2; d_call: TRBD1; v_call: TRBV12-5; clone_size: -; cdr3_nt: TGTGCTAGTGGTTTGATGGACAGGGACTTCTATGGCTACACCTTC; cdr3_aa: CASGLMDRDFYGYTF
j_call: TRBJ2-2; d_call: -; v_call: TRBV11-1; clone_size: -; cdr3_nt: TGTGCCAGCAGCCCCTACACCGGGGAGCTGTTTTTT; cdr3_aa: CASSPYTGELFF
j_call: TRBJ1-1; d_call: TRBD1; v_call: TRBV6-1; clone_size: -; cdr3_nt: TGTGCCAGCAGTAATAGGGGACAGGGCCATGAAGCTTTCTTT; cdr3_aa: CASSNRGQGHEAFF
j_call: TRBJ2-7; d_call: TRBD2; v_call: TRBV18; clone_size: few; cdr3_nt: TGTGCCAGCTCACCCGGCGGGGGTGTCCCCTACGAGCAGTACTTC; cdr3_aa: CASSPGGGVPYEQYF
j_call: TRBJ1-1; d_call: TRBD1; v_call: TRBV19; clone_size: -; cdr3_nt: TGTGCCACGGTCGGACAGGGGAACACTGAAGCTTTCTTT; cdr3_aa: CATVGQGNTEAFF
j_call: TRBJ1-1; d_call: -; v_call: TRBV6-1; clone_size: -; cdr3_nt: TGTGCCAGCAGTGAAGCTCAGGGGAGCTCTGAAGCTTTCTTT; cdr3_aa: CASSEAQGSSEAFF
j_call: TRBJ2-7; d_call: -; v_call: TRBV14; clone_size: -; cdr3_nt: TGTGCCAGCAACCACGGAGGCTCCTACGAGCAGTACTTC; cdr3_aa: CASNHGGSYEQYF
j_call: TRBJ2-3; d_call: -; v_call: TRBV7-8; clone_size: -; cdr3_nt: TGTGCCAGCAGCTGGGGGGATGGGGGTGCAGATACGCAGTATTTT; cdr3_aa: CASSWGDGGADTQYF
j_call: TRBJ2-3; d_call: -; v_call: TRBV12-5; clone_size: -; cdr3_nt: TGTGCTAGTGCCCTTCGGGGCGGGATGGGGAGGACAGATACGCAGTATTTT; cdr3_aa: CASALRGGMGRTDTQYF